This T cell receptor (beta chain) is from a study of control samples from healthy donors and cancer patients. Only in-frame clones appear in the TCRdb table, and some are missing; sequencing was by immunoSEQ multiplex PCR. The sample lists 90,000 or so clones; about 87% were seen once. Germline V gene data show CDR1 as MNHEY and CDR2 as SVGAGI. V dropped 5 bases and J dropped 5; count of bases not matched to a gene: 5. This CDR3 is built from 13 residues. The sample taken for sequencing was blood. J is TRBJ1-1 and V is TRBV6-5; 7 nucleotides agree with TRBD1. The TCR was taken from a woman between 65 and 79 years old in good health. CDR3 DNA sequence: TGTGCCAGCAGTCCTGCGACAGGGACTGAAGCTTTCTTT. It translates to CASSPATGTEAFF.